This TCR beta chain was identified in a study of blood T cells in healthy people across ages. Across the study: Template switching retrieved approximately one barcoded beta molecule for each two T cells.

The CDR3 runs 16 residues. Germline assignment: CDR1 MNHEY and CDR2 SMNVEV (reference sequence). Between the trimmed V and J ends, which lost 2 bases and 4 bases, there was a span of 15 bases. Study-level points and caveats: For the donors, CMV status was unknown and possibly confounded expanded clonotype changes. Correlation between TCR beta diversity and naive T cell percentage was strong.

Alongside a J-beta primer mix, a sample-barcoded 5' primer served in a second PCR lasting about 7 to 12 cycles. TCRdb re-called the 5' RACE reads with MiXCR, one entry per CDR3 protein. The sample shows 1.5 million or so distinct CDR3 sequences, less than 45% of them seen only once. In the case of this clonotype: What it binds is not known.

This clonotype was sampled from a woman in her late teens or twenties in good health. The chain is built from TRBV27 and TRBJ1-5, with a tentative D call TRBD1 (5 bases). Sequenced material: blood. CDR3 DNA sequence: TGTGCCAGCAGTTTAGGTGGCGACAGTTGGAATCAGCCCCAGCATTTT. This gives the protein CASSLGGDSWNQPQHF.